The 13 T cell receptor beta chains reported below all come from one sample, sequenced in a study of Ad26.COV2.S vaccination and SARS-CoV-2 variants. The repertoire was sequenced with immunoSEQ multiplex PCR; TCRdb's copy has only in-frame clones and lacks some. Among 350,000 to 500,000 clones listed, roughly 87% were seen once. Regarding treatment: some 19 received Ad26.COV2.S at low or high dose, single or two shots; several received placebo; per-sample allocation not given. Samples were taken on day 63 after the first vaccine or placebo injection. The sequencing used peripheral blood, collected in a trial of Ad26.COV2.S vaccine versus placebo. The receptors derive from a person aged 18-65 years who received the Ad26.COV2.S COVID-19 vaccine or a placebo.

The chain combines TRBV9 with TRBJ2-7, with 10 nucleotides matching TRBD2. The V gene's germline CDR1 is SGDLS and CDR2 YYNGEE. Losses at the gene ends were 0 bases for V and 5 bases for J; bases not matched to a gene: 8. This CDR3 comprises 16 residues. For the CDR3, the DNA is TGTGCCAGCAGCGTAGGGCCAGCGGGGGGGTTCCACGAGCAGTACTTC. Protein: CASSVGPAGGFHEQYF.

The chain employs TRBV19 and TRBJ2-1, with D maybe TRBD2 (6 bases). Between the trimmed V and J ends, which lost 6 bases and 3 bases, there was a span of 18 bases. CDR1 LNHDA and CDR2 SQIVND come from the germline V gene (reference sequence). CDR3 length equals 16 residues. DNA for the CDR3: TGTGCCAGTAGATTGGGCCCAGCGGACTACTACAATGAGCAGTTCTTC. Protein sequence: CASRLGPADYYNEQFF.

Details on this clone: An end of the junction does not agree with germline; a read error may underlie this. The CDR3 sequence is CASSVGGTGGLFF. Here the CDR3 DNA reads TGTGCCAGCAGCGTAGGCGGGACAGGGGGGCTGTTTTTT. The chain has TRBV9 and TRBJ2-2; 11 bases fit TRBD1. CDR1 SGDLS and CDR2 YYNGEE come from the germline V gene. This CDR3 is built from 13 residues.

As regards this clone: This probably arose from a read error, given a far larger clone one base away. J is TRBJ1-1 and V is TRBV5-4; maybe TRBD1 (5 bases). V gave up 2 bases and J gave up 5 bases, with 7 bases separating them. The CDR3 extends over 12 amino acids. Germline V gene sequence: CDR1 SGHNT, CDR2 YYREEE (reference sequence). The chain's CDR3 is CASSFGGTEAFF. The CDR3 bases are TGTGCCAGCAGCTTCGGGGGAACTGAAGCTTTCTTT.

The J gene is TRBJ1-4, the V gene TRBV5-1, with unresolved D. CDR3 size: 13 residues. Germline CDR1 SGHRS, CDR2 YFSETQ. Between the trimmed V and J ends, which lost 4 bases and 7 bases, there was a span of 11 bases. The CDR3 nucleotides read TGCGCCAGCAGCCCCGACGGGAGTGAAAAACTGTTTTTT. Its translation: CASSPDGSEKLFF.

CDR3 amino acids: CASDRGYSTEAFF. The CDR3, as DNA: TGTGCCAGCGACAGGGGATACAGCACTGAAGCTTTCTTT. The rearrangement uses TRBV19 and TRBJ1-1; 8 nucleotides line up with TRBD1. The germline gives CDR1 LNHDA, CDR2 SQIVND (reference sequence). With 9 bases clipped from V and 4 bases from J, the junction kept 7 bases outside the gene matches. This CDR3 has 13 residues.

This clone showed up just a few times. The genes are TRBV5-1 and TRBJ2-1; D may match TRBD1 or TRBD2 (5 bases each). V was trimmed by 5 bases and J by 2 bases, leaving 11 bases between them. The CDR3 runs to 14 residues. CDR1 is SGHRS and CDR2 is YFSETQ in the germline V gene. CDR3 nucleotide sequence: TGCGCCAGCAGTAGAGGGACCACCTACAATGAGCAGTTCTTC. This translates into CASSRGTTYNEQFF.

The chain carries TRBV2 and TRBJ1-1; D is unclear. Trimming took 4 bases from V and 4 from J, leaving 10 bases between them. Germline V gives CDR1 SNHLY, CDR2 FYNNEI. The CDR3 is 13 amino acids. In nucleotides, the CDR3 is TGTGCCAGCAGTGTTGAGGTAGGCACTGAAGCTTTCTTT. Its protein product is CASSVEVGTEAFF.

The chain uses TRBV18 and TRBJ1-2, with TRBD1 matching over 7 bases. Germline values: CDR1 KGHSH, CDR2 LQKENI. The CDR3 loop spans 15 amino acids. Trimming removed 3 bases from V and 2 bases from J; junction bases left unmatched: 6. The CDR3 here is CASSPKTGPNYGYTF. The CDR3, as DNA: TGTGCCAGCTCACCCAAGACAGGGCCCAACTATGGCTACACCTTC.

The chain carries TRBV10-3 and TRBJ1-2; TRBD1 is a possible D gene (6 bases). V lost 2 bases and J 4 bases, leaving 11 bases between the germline ends. Per germline, CDR1 ENHRY and CDR2 SYGVKD. The length of the CDR3 is 14 residues. The CDR3 coding sequence is TGTGCCATCAGTGAGCCCGGGGGCGTCTATGGCTACACCTTC. This translates into CAISEPGGVYGYTF.

The sample holds one count of this clone. V usage is TRBV7-9 and J usage is TRBJ2-7; the D is unclear. The V end was cut by 1 base, the J end by 6 bases, with 10 bases between. The CDR3 consists of 13 residues. Germline-derived CDR1 and CDR2 are SEHNR and FQNEAQ (reference sequence). The CDR3 loop reads CASSLGSGSEQYV. CDR3 nucleotides: TGTGCCAGCAGCTTAGGGTCGGGTAGCGAGCAGTACGTC.

The chain couples TRBV4-3 to TRBJ1-2; no firm D call. V was trimmed by 0 bases and J by 3 bases, leaving 11 bases between them. Germline CDR1 is LGHNA and CDR2 is YSLEER. The CDR3 covers 15 residues. For the CDR3, the DNA is TGCGCCAGCAGCCAAGATGAGCTGGGATACTATGGCTACACCTTC. This sequence encodes CASSQDELGYYGYTF.

The chain uses TRBV5-1 and TRBJ2-1; 8 positions agree with TRBD2. The CDR3 loop spans 15 amino acids. V gave up 0 bases and J gave up 4 bases; unmatched junction bases: 3. Per germline, CDR1 SGHRS and CDR2 YFSETQ. CDR3 residues: CASSLGTSHYNEQFF. DNA of the CDR3: TGCGCCAGCAGCTTGGGGACTAGCCATTACAATGAGCAGTTCTTC. Full variable domain (remainder filled in from reference TRBV5-1 and TRBJ2-1): KAGVTQTPRYLIKTRGQQVTLSCSPISGHRSVSWYQQTPGQGLQFLFEYFSETQRNKGNFPGRFSGRQFSNSRSEMNVSTLELGDSALYLCASSLGTSHYNEQFFGPGTRLTVL.